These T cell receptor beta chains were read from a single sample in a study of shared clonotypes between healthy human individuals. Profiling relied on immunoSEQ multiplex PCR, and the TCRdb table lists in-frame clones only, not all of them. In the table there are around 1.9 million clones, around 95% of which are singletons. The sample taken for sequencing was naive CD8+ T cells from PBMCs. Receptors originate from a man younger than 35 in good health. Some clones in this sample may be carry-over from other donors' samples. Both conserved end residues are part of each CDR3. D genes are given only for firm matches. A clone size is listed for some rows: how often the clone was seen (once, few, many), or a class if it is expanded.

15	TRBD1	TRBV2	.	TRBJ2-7	CASRIRDRGAIKQYF	TGTGCCAGCAGAATCCGGGACAGGGGCGCTATAAAGCAGTACTTC
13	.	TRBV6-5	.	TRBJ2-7	CASSYSRVGEQYF	TGTGCCAGCAGTTACTCGAGGGTTGGCGAGCAGTACTTC
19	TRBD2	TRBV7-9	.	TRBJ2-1	CASRGTSGNRESSYNEQFF	TGTGCCAGCCGAGGGACTAGCGGGAACAGGGAAAGTTCCTACAATGAGCAGTTCTTC
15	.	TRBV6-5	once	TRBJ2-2	CASSYWGTDTGELFF	TGTGCCAGCAGTTACTGGGGAACGGACACCGGGGAGCTGTTTTTT
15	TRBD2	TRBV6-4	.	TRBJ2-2	CASSELAGGTGELFF	TGTGCCAGCAGTGAACTCGCGGGAGGCACCGGGGAGCTGTTTTTT
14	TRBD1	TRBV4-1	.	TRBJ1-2	CASSQRTGDYGYTF	TGCGCCAGCAGCCAGAGGACAGGGGACTATGGCTACACCTTC
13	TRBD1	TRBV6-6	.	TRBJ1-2	CASSSNRGDGYTF	TGTGCCAGCAGTTCCAACAGGGGAGATGGCTACACCTTC
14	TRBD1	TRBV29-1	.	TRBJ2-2	CSVVTGVATGELFF	TGCAGCGTTGTAACAGGGGTGGCAACCGGGGAGCTGTTTTTT
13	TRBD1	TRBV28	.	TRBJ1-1	CASSSPGGTEAFF	TGTGCCAGCAGTTCCCCAGGGGGAACTGAAGCTTTCTTT
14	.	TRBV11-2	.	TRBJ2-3	CASSLGPGIGTQYF	TGTGCCAGCAGCTTAGGTCCGGGGATAGGTACGCAGTATTTT
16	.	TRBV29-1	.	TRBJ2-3	CSVEGDTSTNTDTQYF	TGCAGCGTTGAAGGTGACACTAGCACAAACACAGATACGCAGTATTTT
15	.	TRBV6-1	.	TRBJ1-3	CASTIIQDSGNTIYF	TGTGCCAGCACTATTATACAGGACTCTGGAAACACCATATATTTT
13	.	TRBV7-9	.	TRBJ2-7	CASLSRDSYEQYF	TGTGCCAGCCTAAGTCGGGATTCCTACGAGCAGTACTTC
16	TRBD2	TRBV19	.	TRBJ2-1	CASSLSAGGSYNEQFF	TGTGCCAGTAGTCTGTCAGCGGGAGGTTCCTACAATGAGCAGTTCTTC
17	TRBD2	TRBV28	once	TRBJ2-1	CASSLIAGGGIYNEQFF	TGTGCCAGCAGCCTTATAGCGGGAGGAGGTATCTACAATGAGCAGTTCTTC
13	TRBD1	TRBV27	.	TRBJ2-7	CASSLGQDYEQYF	TGTGCCAGCAGCCTTGGACAGGACTACGAGCAGTACTTC
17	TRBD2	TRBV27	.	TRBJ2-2	CASSFWGLAGEEGELFF	TGTGCCAGCAGTTTTTGGGGACTAGCGGGAGAGGAAGGGGAGCTGTTTTTT
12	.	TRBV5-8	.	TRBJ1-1	CASSFGAPEAFF	TGTGCCAGCAGCTTCGGCGCGCCTGAAGCTTTCTTT
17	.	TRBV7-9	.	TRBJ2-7	CASSLTLRQGGFYEQYF	TGTGCCAGCAGCTTAACCCTCCGGCAGGGGGGGTTCTACGAGCAGTACTTC
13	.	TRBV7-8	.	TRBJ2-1	CASSLAWVNEQFF	TGTGCCAGCAGCTTAGCGTGGGTCAATGAGCAGTTCTTC
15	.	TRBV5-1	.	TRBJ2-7	CASSLEGLAFYEQYF	TGCGCCAGCAGCTTGGAGGGGCTAGCTTTCTACGAGCAGTACTTC
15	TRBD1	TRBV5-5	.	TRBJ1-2	CASSLAQGGNYGYTF	TGTGCCAGCAGCTTGGCACAGGGGGGTAACTATGGCTACACCTTC
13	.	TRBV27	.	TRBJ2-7	CASSSLDSYEQYF	TGTGCCAGCAGCTCCCTGGACAGCTACGAGCAGTACTTC
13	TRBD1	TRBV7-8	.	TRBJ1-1	CASSLGQGTEAFF	TGTGCCAGCAGCTTAGGACAGGGGACTGAAGCTTTCTTT
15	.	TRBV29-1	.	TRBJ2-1	CSVEVSGLLYNEQFF	TGCAGCGTTGAAGTATCAGGGCTGTTATACAATGAGCAGTTCTTC
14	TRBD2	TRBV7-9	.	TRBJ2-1	CASSLGGLHNEQFF	TGTGCCAGCAGCTTGGGGGGACTACACAATGAGCAGTTCTTC
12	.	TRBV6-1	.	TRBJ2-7	CASSDYSYEQYF	TGTGCCAGCAGTGATTACTCCTACGAGCAGTACTTC
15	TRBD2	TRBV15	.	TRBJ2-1	CATSELAGPFNEQFF	TGTGCCACCAGCGAACTAGCGGGGCCCTTCAATGAGCAGTTCTTC
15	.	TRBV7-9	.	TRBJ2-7	CASSLDTAEAYEQYF	TGTGCCAGCAGCTTAGATACAGCCGAAGCCTACGAGCAGTACTTC
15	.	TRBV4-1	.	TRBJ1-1	CASSQVAGRNTEAFF	TGCGCCAGCAGCCAAGTGGCAGGCAGGAACACTGAAGCTTTCTTT
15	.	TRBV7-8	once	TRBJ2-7	CASSSTTLVRYEQYF	TGTGCCAGCAGCTCAACTACCCTGGTCAGGTACGAGCAGTACTTC
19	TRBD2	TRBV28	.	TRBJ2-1	CASSLMGLAYRDLYNEQFF	TGTGCCAGCAGTTTGATGGGACTAGCGTACAGGGATCTCTACAATGAGCAGTTCTTC
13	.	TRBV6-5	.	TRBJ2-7	CASSYSINYEQYF	TGTGCCAGCAGTTACTCTATTAACTACGAGCAGTACTTC
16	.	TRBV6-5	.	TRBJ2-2	CASSYLASANTGELFF	TGTGCCAGCAGTTACTTGGCTAGCGCGAACACCGGGGAGCTGTTTTTT
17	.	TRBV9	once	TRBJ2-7	CASSVGGTAGSSYEQYF	TGTGCCAGCAGCGTAGGCGGGACAGCTGGGAGCTCCTACGAGCAGTACTTC
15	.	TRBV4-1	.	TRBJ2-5	CASSQGRTGWETQYF	TGCGCCAGCAGCCAGGGACGAACAGGGTGGGAGACCCAGTACTTC
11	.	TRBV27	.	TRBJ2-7	CASSQGSQQYF	TGTGCCAGTTCACAGGGATCCCAGCAGTACTTC
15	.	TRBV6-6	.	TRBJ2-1	CASSYLGLTYNEQFF	TGTGCCAGCAGTTACTTGGGGCTTACCTACAATGAGCAGTTCTTC
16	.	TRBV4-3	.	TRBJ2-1	CASSQAMAQADNEQFF	TGCGCCAGCAGCCAAGCCATGGCCCAGGCCGACAATGAGCAGTTCTTC
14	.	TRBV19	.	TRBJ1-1	CASSIGHRGTEAFF	TGTGCCAGTAGTATAGGACATAGGGGCACTGAAGCTTTCTTT
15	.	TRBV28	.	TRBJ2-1	CASSLGGGVYNEQFF	TGTGCCAGCAGCCTCGGGGGCGGGGTCTACAATGAGCAGTTCTTC